The clone carrying this T cell receptor (beta chain) was seen more than once but under ten times. One end of the junction varies from germline; a read error may be responsible. The data were taken from a study of shared clonotypes between healthy human individuals. As for the study in general: The donors, two women and a few men, were aged 18 to 49. The study used three CD4 naive, three CD4 memory, two CD8 naive and one CD8 memory plate per donor.

The length of the CDR3 is 15 residues. The germline V gene has CDR1 LNHNV and CDR2 YYDKDF (reference sequence). The assay was immunoSEQ multiplex PCR, and TCRdb's table has in-frame clones only and misses some. Here the sample spans nearly 1 million clones, around 80% being singletons. Naive CD45RA+ and memory CD45RA-negative subsets were split from CD4+ cells. The chain links TRBV15 to TRBJ1-5; D unresolved. The sequenced sample was memory CD4+ T cells sorted from blood. Subset of the sample: CD45RA-negative fraction. The receptor comes from a young man in good health. This CDR3 reads CATSRDVVSDQPQHF. As DNA, the CDR3 is TGTGCCACCAGCAGAGACGTGGTTAGCGATCAGCCCCAGCATTTT.